Following are 22 T cell receptor beta chains from one sample sequenced in a study of shared clonotypes between healthy human individuals (dated by TCRdb to the early 2020s). Library preparation was by the immunoSEQ multiplex PCR assay. Drawn from immuneACCESS, this table holds only the in-frame rearrangements with V and J called that TCRdb kept. Clones are partly lost; checked studies trace under half to an unresolved V gene and leave the rest unexplained. The sample data list approximately 97,000 clones, and about 68% of these were observed just once. The ten largest account for about 48% of the sample. Sequenced input: memory CD8+ T cells sorted from blood. This specimen's cell subset or site label, per the study, means: CD45RO+ cells pooled with CCR7-negative TemRA cells. These receptors were taken from a man aged 25 to 40 in good health.

The rearrangement uses TRBV6-5 and TRBJ2-1; 12 bases align to TRBD2. This CDR3 has 15 amino acids. V was clipped by 5 bases and J by 3 bases; unmatched bases: 2. Germline V gives CDR1 MNHEY, CDR2 SVGAGI. In DNA form, the CDR3 reads TGTGCCAGCAGTCTAGCGGGAGGGGGCTACAATGAGCAGTTCTTC. Translating it yields CASSLAGGGYNEQFF.

The J gene is TRBJ2-1, the V gene TRBV9; 12 nucleotides match TRBD1. The CDR3 runs to 17 residues. The junction had 11 bases not matched to a gene; V was cut back by 0 bases and J by 10 bases. From germline, CDR1 is SGDLS and CDR2 YYNGEE. CDR3: CASSVAGGTGGVSEQFF. DNA of the CDR3: TGTGCCAGCAGCGTAGCTGGAGGGACAGGGGGCGTGAGCGAGCAGTTCTTC. Complete variable domain (other parts from reference TRBV9 and TRBJ2-1): DSGVTQTPKHLITATGQRVTLRCSPRSGDLSVYWYQQSLDQGLQFLIQYYNGEERAKGNILERFSAQQFPDLHSELNLSSLELGDSALYFCASSVAGGTGGVSEQFFGPGTRLTVL.

The genes are TRBV27 and TRBJ1-4; the D gene is possibly TRBD1 (5 bases). The CDR3 runs 14 residues. The V and J ends lost 6 bases and 3 bases respectively, with 11 bases between them. Germline lookup yields CDR1 MNHEY and CDR2 SMNVEV (reference sequence). The CDR3 sequence: CASSFDRSNEKLFF. The CDR3, as DNA: TGTGCCAGCAGCTTTGACAGATCTAATGAAAAACTGTTTTTT.

This chain links TRBV11-2 with TRBJ2-7, with 9 positions matching TRBD2. V was pared by 3 bases and J by 6 bases, with 9 bases of the junction left unmatched. Germline values: CDR1 SGHAT, CDR2 FQNNGV. CDR3 length: 15 amino acids. The CDR3 loop is CASSFYAGGILEQYF. For the CDR3, the DNA is TGTGCCAGCAGCTTCTATGCGGGAGGGATTCTCGAGCAGTACTTC. Using reference TRBV11-2 and TRBJ2-7 for the parts outside the CDR3, the full variable domain is EAGVAQSPRYKIIEKRQSVAFWCNPISGHATLYWYQQILGQGPKLLIQFQNNGVVDDSQLPKDRFSAERLKGVDSTLKIQPAKLEDSAVYLCASSFYAGGILEQYFGPGTRLTVT.

This clone was detected many times. The chain combines TRBV4-2 with TRBJ2-5; no clear D gene. CDR1 LGHNA and CDR2 YNFKEQ come from the germline V gene. The CDR3 has 16 residues. Trimming shortened V by 0 bases and J by 5 bases, and 16 bases separated the two germline ends. CDR3 in DNA: TGTGCCAGCAGCCAAGACGTCAGTAGTCTAGGGGAGACCCAGTACTTC. Translating gives CASSQDVSSLGETQYF.

This clone was counted between two and nine times. The V call is TRBV27, the J call TRBJ1-1, with unresolved D. CDR3 length: 14 residues. Trimming removed 3 bases at V and 1 base at J, with 9 bases between. Germline V lookup: CDR1 MNHEY, CDR2 SMNVEV (reference sequence). CDR3 in DNA: TGTGCCAGCAGTTTGGGCAGTTCGAACACTGAAGCTTTCTTT. This codes for CASSLGSSNTEAFF.

V and J are TRBV6-6 and TRBJ2-2; possibly TRBD1 for D (6 bases). Germline V gives CDR1 MNHNY, CDR2 SVGAGI (reference sequence). This CDR3 spans 15 amino acids. Trimming removed 0 bases at V and 3 bases at J, with 8 bases between. The CDR3 region has the DNA TGTGCCAGCAGTTACTCCAGGGGAGACACCGGGGAGCTGTTTTTT. It specifies CASSYSRGDTGELFF.

The rearrangement uses TRBV6-5 and TRBJ1-4; no clear D gene. V was cut by 0 bases and J by 9 bases, with 11 bases left in between. The germline V gene has CDR1 MNHEY and CDR2 SVGAGI. The CDR3 covers 14 residues. CDR3 protein: CASSYSREVQKLFF. CDR3 coding DNA: TGTGCCAGCAGTTACTCGAGAGAAGTTCAAAAACTGTTTTTT.

This clone was found a few times. The chain uses TRBV7-2 and TRBJ2-3; 9 positions match TRBD2. The ends lost 1 base at V and 2 bases at J; junction bases unmatched: 4. The CDR3 length is 16 residues. From germline, CDR1 is SGHTA and CDR2 FQGNSA. CDR3 sequence: CASSLGASGNTDTQYF. The DNA of the CDR3 is TGTGCCAGCAGCTTAGGTGCTAGCGGGAACACAGATACGCAGTATTTT.

V and J are TRBV25-1 and TRBJ1-1, with TRBD1 matching over 11 bases. Germline trimming cut 10 bases from V and 0 bases from J; bases unmatched to any gene: 10. The CDR3 sequence is 16 residues long. Germline values: CDR1 MGHDK, CDR2 SYGVNS. The CDR3 loop is CAKPRRTGGMNTEAFF. CDR3 sequence (DNA): TGTGCCAAGCCTCGTAGGACAGGGGGCATGAACACTGAAGCTTTCTTT.

The chain joins TRBV6-5 to TRBJ2-2, with TRBD1 as a possible D gene (7 bases). Germline V gives CDR1 MNHEY, CDR2 SVGAGI. V lost 2 bases to trimming and J lost 7 bases, with 14 bases between them. The CDR3 extends over 15 amino acids. CDR3 DNA: TGTGCCAGCAGTTACGACAGGGCGGGGTACGGGGAGCTGTTTTTT. Its protein product is CASSYDRAGYGELFF.

The CDR3 loop is CSVAITGGYQETQYF. CDR3 DNA sequence: TGCAGCGTAGCCATCACAGGAGGCTATCAAGAGACCCAGTACTTC. The chain has TRBV29-1 and TRBJ2-5; TRBD1 or TRBD2 may be the D gene (5 bases each). The germline CDR1 and CDR2 sequences are SQVTM and ANQGSEA. This CDR3 contains 15 residues. With 6 bases removed from V and 2 bases from J, the gap between germline ends came to 19 bases.

This clone was observed a few times. The rearrangement uses TRBV6-5 and TRBJ2-1, with D tentatively TRBD2 (5 bases). The V end was cut by 6 bases, the J end by 0 bases, with 12 bases between. The CDR3 loop spans 15 amino acids. The germline gives CDR1 MNHEY, CDR2 SVGAGI. The CDR3 nucleotides are TGTGCCAGCAGGTCTGATGGAGGCTCCTACAATGAGCAGTTCTTC. This encodes CASRSDGGSYNEQFF.

The DNA of the CDR3 is TGTGCCATCAGTGAAACAGGGAGCTACGAGCAGTACTTC. Protein sequence: CAISETGSYEQYF. The chain carries TRBV10-3 and TRBJ2-7, with a weak D call TRBD1 (6 bases). Germline V gene data show CDR1 as ENHRY and CDR2 as SYGVKD. V was trimmed by 3 bases and J by 3 bases, leaving 9 bases between them. There are 13 residues in the CDR3.

The V call is TRBV19, the J call TRBJ2-4, with TRBD1 identical over 7 bases. J lost 12 bases, V lost 5 bases, and 4 bases had no gene match. Germline V gene sequence: CDR1 LNHDA, CDR2 SQIVND (reference sequence). The CDR3 has 11 amino acids. The CDR3 DNA follows: TGTGCCAGTAGTCAACAGGGGCGTCAGTACTTC. It codes for CASSQQGRQYF. Combining the CDR3 with reference TRBV19 and TRBJ2-4 gives the whole variable domain DGGITQSPKYLFRKEGQNVTLSCEQNLNHDAMYWYRQDPGQGLRLIYYSQIVNDFQKGDIAEGYSVSREKKESFPLTVTSAQKNPTAFYLCASSQQGRQYFGAGTRLSVL.

The chain has TRBV9 and TRBJ2-7; 7 nucleotides agree with TRBD2. The J segment lost 3 bases and the V segment lost 4 bases, leaving 7 bases of the junction unmatched. The CDR3 has 14 amino acids. The germline gives CDR1 SGDLS, CDR2 YYNGEE. The CDR3 is CASSPTGGSYEQYF. The CDR3 DNA reads as TGTGCCAGCAGCCCAACGGGCGGGAGCTACGAGCAGTACTTC.

This clone was recorded many times. The chain links TRBV6-1 to TRBJ2-7; D call uncertain. Germline values: CDR1 MNHNS, CDR2 SASEGT. V was clipped by 2 bases and J by 4 bases, with 15 bases between them. The CDR3 runs 15 residues. CDR3 DNA sequence: TGTGCCAGCAGTGAATTTTCTAGTTATACTTACGAGCAGTACTTC. Translation gives CASSEFSSYTYEQYF.

This clone was recorded once. The chain is built from TRBV10-1 and TRBJ2-1, with D perhaps TRBD1 (6 bases). Trimming took off 5 bases at V and 9 bases at J, with 17 bases between the two ends. There are 14 residues in the CDR3. Germline values: CDR1 WNHNN, CDR2 SYGVQD (reference sequence). CDR3 bases: TGCGCCAGCAGTAGGGGGTCACCGTCCAGTGAGCAGTTCTTC. Translation: CASSRGSPSSEQFF.

CDR3 DNA sequence: TGTGCCATCGAGAGGGGCCAGGAGAACACTGAAGCTTTCTTT. Its translation: CAIERGQENTEAFF. The chain recombines TRBV10-3 with TRBJ1-1; D may be TRBD1 (5 bases). Germline V gives CDR1 ENHRY, CDR2 SYGVKD. Trimming cost V 8 bases and J 1 base, with 14 bases left between them. There are 14 residues in the CDR3.

V is TRBV29-1 and J is TRBJ2-7; TRBD1 is a possible D gene (5 bases). Trimming cost V 4 bases and J 2 bases, with 12 bases left between them. CDR1 SQVTM and CDR2 ANQGSEA come from the germline V gene. This CDR3 spans 13 amino acids. CDR3: CSVGLDKAYEQYF. CDR3 sequence (DNA): TGCAGCGTTGGATTGGACAAGGCCTACGAGCAGTACTTC.

The chain links TRBV11-2 to TRBJ2-2, with D possibly TRBD1 on 5 matching bases. V dropped 6 bases and J dropped 3 bases, with 8 bases sitting between them. The CDR3 is 13 residues long. Germline V gene sequence: CDR1 SGHAT, CDR2 FQNNGV. The CDR3 loop reads CASRSGYTGELFF. The CDR3 DNA is TGTGCCAGCAGATCAGGGTACACCGGGGAGCTGTTTTTT.

J is TRBJ2-1 and V is TRBV28; TRBD1 matches 9 bases. In germline, CDR1 is MDHEN, CDR2 SYDVKM. V lost 2 bases and J lost 9; bases outside the gene matches: 5. This CDR3 is built from 14 residues. The CDR3: CASSLVTGGIEQFF. The CDR3 DNA reads TGTGCCAGCAGTTTAGTTACAGGGGGCATTGAGCAGTTCTTC. Based on the CDR3 plus reference TRBV28 and TRBJ2-1, the full variable domain is DVKVTQSSRYLVKRTGEKVFLECVQDMDHENMFWYRQDPGLGLRLIYFSYDVKMKEKGDIPEGYSVSREKKERFSLILESASTNQTSMYLCASSLVTGGIEQFFGPGTRLTVL.